The clone carrying this T cell receptor (beta chain) was counted ten times or more. Antigen unknown. Molecular barcoding with unique molecular identifiers was used for the TCRbeta library. TCRdb independently ran MiXCR on the PCR reads; one entry per CDR3 protein. The table has some 300,000 distinct CDR3 sequences, over 7% seen once. This entry is derived from a study of T-cell reconstitution after alpha-beta-depleted transplantation in children. Study-wide findings and caveats: One year after transplant, T-cell counts and diversity came mostly from newly produced T cells. Reportedly, alpha-beta T cells present about two months post-transplant originated from several hundred expanded clones of graft origin. From surviving recipient T cells and thymic progenitors came the high day-60 TCRbeta diversity observed in some patients.

The V end lost 3 bases, the J end lost 4 bases, and 10 bases lay between the germline ends. There are 14 residues in the CDR3. From germline, CDR1 is ENHRY and CDR2 SYGVKD. The receptor's source is a female patient younger than 10 who had a stem cell transplant for Fanconi anemia, so the T cells may come from the graft donor. This sequence joins TRBV10-3 and TRBJ2-1; no clear D gene. The sample here was peripheral blood, taken 360 days after TCRalphabeta/CD19-depleted stem cell transplant. DNA of the CDR3: TGTGCCATCAGTGAACCCGACGAGTACAATGAGCAGTTCTTC. As protein: CAISEPDEYNEQFF.